This T cell receptor (beta chain) emerged from a study of blood T cell repertoires in COVID-19. The V end lost 1 base, the J end lost 2 bases, and 12 bases lay between the germline ends. This CDR3 is 16 amino acids long. CDR1 is LGHDT and CDR2 is YNNKEL in the germline V gene (reference sequence). Original analysis: Estimated nucleated cell counts came from reference gene primer amplification. Profiling relied on immunoSEQ multiplex PCR, and the TCRdb table lists in-frame clones only, not all of them. From that table come the V and J calls and clone size; the DNA was used to work out D and trimming. Counted here are approximately 280,000 clones, approximately 85% occurring once; the ten biggest clones make up about 8.5%. This clone was counted once.

V is TRBV3-1 (or the pseudogene TRBV3-2) and J is TRBJ1-5; D may be TRBD1 (5 bases). The source is a young man with active or convalescent COVID-19. Sequenced material: peripheral blood. CDR3 sequence (DNA): TGTGCCAGCAGCCAAGGGGAGGCGGGGGGCAATCAGCCCCAGCATTTT. It translates to CASSQGEAGGNQPQHF.